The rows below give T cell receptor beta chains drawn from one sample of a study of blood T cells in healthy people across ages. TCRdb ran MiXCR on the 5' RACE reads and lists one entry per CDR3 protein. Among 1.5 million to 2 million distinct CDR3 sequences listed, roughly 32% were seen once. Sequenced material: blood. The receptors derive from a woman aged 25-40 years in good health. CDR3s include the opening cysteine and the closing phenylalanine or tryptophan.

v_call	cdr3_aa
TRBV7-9	CASSLITNTGELFF
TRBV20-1	CSATKRDEVVGIQYF
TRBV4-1	CASSQGRRGHFGEQFF
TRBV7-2	CASSPVSGGAGEQFF
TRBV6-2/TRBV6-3	CASSRPGQEGPSTDTQYF
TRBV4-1	CASSQAKGRGGRYTEAFF
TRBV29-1	CSGRSGPATNEKLFF
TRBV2	CAREKTGVHTEAFF
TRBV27	CASKPDAYNEQFF
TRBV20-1	CSARDPRPGSYTF
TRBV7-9	CAVTGASTDTQYF
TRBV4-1	CASSPQQQPGDYEQYF
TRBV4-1	CASSRTSRGSDTQYF
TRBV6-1	CASSRDRGSGYTF
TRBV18	CASSPVPGQTNYGYTF
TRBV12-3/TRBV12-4	CASSDGRTGGPETQYF
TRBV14	CASSQYGGLAASYEQYF
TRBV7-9	CASSLSRRDEQFF
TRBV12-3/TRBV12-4	CASSRWAGELFF
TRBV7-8	CASSLGLAGVQGTDTQYF
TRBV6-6	CASSSIRVEAFF
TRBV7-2	CASSLGWGYEQYF
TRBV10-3	CAISEGGFQYF
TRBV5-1	CASSLATSIEQFF
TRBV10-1	CEEREPAKNIQYF
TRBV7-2	CASSPGLASEQYF
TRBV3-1	CASSSSRVEKLFF
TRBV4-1	CASSQLGLAQETQYF
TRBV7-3	CASSSVPSGNNEQFF
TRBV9	CASSDGTPGLQQYF
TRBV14	CASSQGLRGQGFTANTGELFF
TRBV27	CASRGTDRASYVLTF
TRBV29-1	CSVEETSGSSSREQYF
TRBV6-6	CASSYSRGDNEKLFF
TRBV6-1	CASSRYRGTEAFF
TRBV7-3	CASSSGTARWSGTNVRTF
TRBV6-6	CASRAEGGRVETQYF
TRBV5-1	CASSLAGASGYQETQYF
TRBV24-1	CATSDLRLAEGGEQFF
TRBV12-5	CASGLVLPGHLWDFHEQYF
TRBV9	CASSVSGSQNIQYF
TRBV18	CASSDLRQAQETRYF
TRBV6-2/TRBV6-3	CASRGLWGEQYF
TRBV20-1	CSARVGVGEQFF
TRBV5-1	CASRDATNEKLFF